This TCR beta chain was retrieved from a study of T cell repertoires in cytomegalovirus infection. This clonotype was observed a single time. As yet, its antigen is unknown. This may arise from a read error, as a much more abundant clone is one base away. Germline assignment: CDR1 SGHVT and CDR2 SQSDAQ. The CDR3 has 17 residues. TCRdb reanalysed the reads using MiXCR and keeps one entry per CDR3 protein. The sample holds some 920,000 distinct CDR3 sequences, around 29% seen once. This TCR came from a human donor in good health (CMV status not recorded). Some clones in this sample may be carry-over from other donors' samples. The sequenced sample was cultured CD8+ T cells from PBMCs, obtained from culture after CMV antigen stimulation. V is TRBV7-4 and J is TRBJ2-7; D is possibly TRBD2 (6 bases). DNA for the CDR3: TGTGTCAGCCACAAACCCCTTTGCGGGGCGAGCTCCTACGAGCAGTACGTC. It encodes CVSHKPLCGASSYEQYV.